This entry lists 16 T cell receptor beta chains sequenced from one sample in a study of OX40 agonist ivuxolimab in advanced cancers. Assay: immunoSEQ multiplex PCR; the TCRdb copy retains only in-frame clones and omits some. The sample has around 76,000 clones; roughly 90% are singletons. The input for sequencing was CD4+ or CD8+ T cells sorted from blood, taken in a trial of the OX40 agonist ivuxolimab. The receptors come from an adult with an advanced solid tumor such as melanoma, head and neck, liver or kidney cancer.

This clone was seen just once. The gene calls are TRBV28 and TRBJ1-1; D is undetermined. Between the trimmed V and J ends, which lost 2 bases and 4 bases, there was a span of 5 bases. The CDR3 runs to 12 residues. Germline V lookup: CDR1 MDHEN, CDR2 SYDVKM. The chain's CDR3 is CASSLIVTEAFF. The CDR3 DNA is TGTGCCAGCAGTTTAATAGTCACTGAAGCTTTCTTT.

The J gene is TRBJ2-5, the V gene TRBV18; 8 bases agree with TRBD1. Germline loops: CDR1 KGHSH, CDR2 LQKENI. This CDR3 contains 14 residues. V was clipped by 3 bases and J by 5 bases; unmatched bases: 5. CDR3 sequence: CASSPPTGAETQYF. The CDR3 region has the DNA TGTGCCAGCTCACCGCCGACAGGGGCCGAGACCCAGTACTTC.

The CDR3 protein is CASSPIRGTGTYNEQFF. The CDR3 region has the DNA TGCGCCAGCAGCCCCATTCGAGGGACAGGGACATACAATGAGCAGTTCTTC. The rearrangement links TRBV5-1 to TRBJ2-1, with 9 bases matching TRBD1. The trim removed 4 bases at V and 4 bases at J, leaving 12 bases unmatched. Germline lookup yields CDR1 SGHRS and CDR2 YFSETQ. CDR3 length equals 17 residues.

The chain recombines TRBV7-9 with TRBJ2-3, with TRBD2 identical over 9 bases. Unmatched junction bases numbered 13, after V lost 1 base and J lost 2 bases. The CDR3 has 19 residues. From germline, CDR1 is SEHNR and CDR2 FQNEAQ (reference sequence). In nucleotides, the CDR3 is TGTGCCAGCAGCTTAGGGGGGCGGGGGGGCCGAGAACACACAGATACGCAGTATTTT. Protein sequence: CASSLGGRGGREHTDTQYF.

This clone was detected only once. The J gene is TRBJ1-6, the V gene TRBV7-2; D may be TRBD1 (5 bases). Germline CDR1 reads SGHTA; CDR2 reads FQGNSA. Trimming took off 4 bases at V and 0 bases at J, with 10 bases between the two ends. This CDR3 has 16 amino acids. This CDR3 reads CASSYSGSSYNSPLHF. In nucleotides, the CDR3 is TGTGCCAGCAGCTACTCAGGGAGCTCCTATAATTCACCCCTCCACTTT.

The chain couples TRBV6-5 to TRBJ1-4; TRBD1 matches at 7 bases. CDR3 size: 13 residues. Losses at the gene ends were 6 bases for V and 15 bases for J; bases not matched to a gene: 13. CDR1 is MNHEY, CDR2 SVGAGI, per germline. The CDR3 nucleotides are TGTGCCAGCAGCCCGGACAGGCCGACGGGATTGTTTTTT. The encoded protein is CASSPDRPTGLFF.

The rearrangement uses TRBV4-2 and TRBJ1-5; 7 nucleotides line up with TRBD1. J gave up 6 bases and V 1 base, and 9 bases lay outside the gene matches. There are 16 residues in the CDR3. Germline CDR1 LGHNA, CDR2 YNFKEQ. The CDR3 nucleotides are TGTGCCAGCAGCCAAGCCGGCAGGGGGGTAGGTCAGCCCCAGCATTTT. It specifies CASSQAGRGVGQPQHF.

The CDR3 nucleotides are TGTGCCAGCAGCTTAGCGTGGAGATTCTCTATGGGGAGGAGCACAGATACGCAGTATTTT. Protein: CASSLAWRFSMGRSTDTQYF. This chain connects TRBV13 to TRBJ2-3; TRBD2 is a possible D gene (6 bases). CDR1 PRHDT and CDR2 FYEKMQ come from the germline V gene (reference sequence). This CDR3 comprises 20 residues. V gave up 1 base and J gave up 0 bases, with 23 bases separating them. Complete variable domain (other parts from reference TRBV13 and TRBJ2-3): AAGVIQSPRHLIKEKRETATLKCYPIPRHDTVYWYQQGPGQDPQFLISFYEKMQSDKGSIPDRFSAQQFSDYHSELNMSSLELGDSALYFCASSLAWRFSMGRSTDTQYFGPGTRLTVL.

The chain carries TRBV7-9 and TRBJ1-1, with D hard to call. V shed 4 bases and J shed 4 bases, with 13 bases lying between them. The germline CDR1 and CDR2 sequences are SEHNR and FQNEAQ (reference sequence). This CDR3 is built from 14 residues. The CDR3 region is CASSSRLGVTEAFF. CDR3 DNA: TGTGCCAGCAGCTCCCGTCTGGGTGTCACTGAAGCTTTCTTT.

J is TRBJ1-1 and V is TRBV21-1. TRBV21-1 is a known pseudogene. The CDR3 covers 15 residues. The CDR3 loop reads CASSKGKEVGVEAFF. The CDR3, as DNA: TGTGCCAGCAGCAAAGGAAAAGAGGTAGGCGTTGAAGCTTTCTTT.

This clone was observed a few times. This chain joins TRBV5-6 and TRBJ1-1; tentatively, D is TRBD1 (5 bases). The germline CDR1 and CDR2 sequences are SGHDT and YYEEEE. This CDR3 is 15 amino acids long. V dropped 6 bases and J dropped 3 bases, with 18 bases sitting between them. The CDR3 DNA reads TGTGCCAGCACCCCCCTGGGGGGGGATGACACTGAAGCTTTCTTT. It specifies CASTPLGGDDTEAFF.

The rearrangement joins TRBV5-1 to TRBJ1-2; D remains ambiguous. The CDR3 consists of 13 residues. CDR1 is SGHRS, CDR2 YFSETQ, per germline. The ends were cut back, 0 bases at V and 8 bases at J, with 11 bases in the middle. The CDR3 reads CASSLGGSEGYTF. The DNA for the CDR3 is TGCGCCAGCAGCTTGGGAGGCAGCGAGGGCTACACCTTC.

The genes are TRBV23-1 and TRBJ2-1, with 9 bases fitting TRBD2. TRBV23-1 is designated an ORF whose function remains uncertain. Losses at the gene ends were 0 bases for V and 8 bases for J; bases not matched to a gene: 8. The CDR3 has 16 residues. Here the CDR3 reads CASSQSMAGGADEQFF. CDR3 sequence (DNA): TGCGCCAGCAGTCAATCGATGGCGGGGGGGGCGGATGAGCAGTTCTTC.

The CDR3 sequence is CASRYPPAGGGNEQFF. DNA of the CDR3: TGTGCCAGCAGGTACCCCCCCGCGGGGGGTGGCAATGAGCAGTTCTTC. V gene TRBV6-4 combines with J gene TRBJ2-1; 8 bases fit TRBD2. Unmatched junction bases numbered 13, after V lost 6 bases and J lost 6 bases. The germline CDR1 and CDR2 sequences are MRHNA and SNTAGT. This CDR3 spans 16 amino acids.

This clone was observed a single time. The J gene is TRBJ1-4, the V gene TRBV5-1; a possible D gene is TRBD1 (6 bases). Germline values: CDR1 SGHRS, CDR2 YFSETQ. The ends were cut back, 2 bases at V and 1 base at J, with 9 bases in the middle. CDR3 length equals 15 residues. The CDR3 DNA sequence: TGCGCCAGCAGCTTTGGAGGGGGAACTAATGAAAAACTGTTTTTT. This translates into CASSFGGGTNEKLFF.

J is TRBJ1-2 and V is TRBV28; 8 bases map to TRBD1. Germline loops: CDR1 MDHEN, CDR2 SYDVKM. CDR3 length: 14 amino acids. With 6 bases clipped from V and 4 bases from J, the junction kept 7 bases outside the gene matches. CDR3 DNA sequence: TGTGCCAGCAGCAACACAGGGGGAGGCTATGGCTACACCTTC. Protein product: CASSNTGGGYGYTF.